What follows are 15 T cell receptor beta chains derived from one specimen sequenced in a study of blood T cell repertoires in COVID-19 (dated by TCRdb to about 2020). The library was made by the immunoSEQ multiplex PCR assay. TCRdb limited this immuneACCESS table to in-frame rearrangements with V and J called. A share of clones is missing; checked studies link under half to unresolved V genes, and the rest is unexplained. The sample table contains around 180,000 clones; only one count was recorded for under 85% of them. The top ten clonotypes cover roughly 12% of the sample. Material: PBMCs or T cells enriched from blood (not recorded which). These TCRs come from a man aged 45 to 65 who had recovered from COVID-19.

The gene calls are TRBV19 and TRBJ2-7; unclear D gene. Germline V gene sequence: CDR1 LNHDA, CDR2 SQIVND (reference sequence). Trimming left V 10 bases short and J 1 base short, with 20 bases between. The length of the CDR3 is 15 residues. Here the CDR3 DNA reads TGTGCCACCAGTGCCCCTACCGGCGGTTCCTACGAGCAGTACTTC. Translated: CATSAPTGGSYEQYF.

The V gene is TRBV9, the J gene TRBJ2-5; weak D call: TRBD2 (6 bases). This CDR3 has 13 residues. Trimming stripped 4 bases from V and 5 bases from J, with 12 bases between. Germline loops: CDR1 SGDLS, CDR2 YYNGEE. The CDR3 is CASSSRGSETQYF. As DNA, the CDR3 is TGTGCCAGCAGCTCCCGGGGGAGTGAGACCCAGTACTTC.

V gene TRBV14 combines with J gene TRBJ2-2, with D tentatively TRBD1 (5 bases). The CDR3 has 16 amino acids. Between the trimmed V and J ends, which lost 6 bases and 3 bases, there was a span of 17 bases. From germline, CDR1 is SGHDN and CDR2 FVKESK. The CDR3 reads CASSAWQGGDTGELFF. CDR3 coding DNA: TGTGCCAGCAGTGCCTGGCAGGGCGGAGACACCGGGGAGCTGTTTTTT.

This clone came up a few times. The CDR3 region is CASSPGTGSPANTGELFF. CDR3 DNA sequence: TGCGCCAGCAGTCCCGGGACAGGGTCCCCCGCGAACACCGGGGAGCTGTTTTTT. V is TRBV5-1 and J is TRBJ2-2; 9 bases map to TRBD1. Germline loops: CDR1 SGHRS, CDR2 YFSETQ. Trimming removed 5 bases from V and 0 bases from J; junction bases left unmatched: 11. The CDR3 contains 18 residues.

The chain recombines TRBV6-5 with TRBJ2-1; 7 positions agree with TRBD1. The CDR3 runs 14 residues. V was clipped by 5 bases and J by 1 base; unmatched bases: 2. In germline, CDR1 is MNHEY, CDR2 SVGAGI. CDR3 region: CASSRDSSYNEQFF. DNA of the CDR3: TGTGCCAGCAGTAGGGACAGTTCCTACAATGAGCAGTTCTTC.

J is TRBJ1-5 and V is TRBV7-9; D call uncertain. The V gene's germline CDR1 is SEHNR and CDR2 FQNEAQ (reference sequence). V lost 1 base to trimming and J lost 7 bases, with 8 bases between them. The length of the CDR3 is 13 residues. In DNA form, the CDR3 reads TGTGCCAGCAGCTTAGGCAGTTCCCAGCCCCAGCATTTT. Translated: CASSLGSSQPQHF.

The chain uses TRBV5-1 and TRBJ2-7, with D hard to call. V was cut by 0 bases and J by 5 bases, with 6 bases left in between. The CDR3 has 12 amino acids. Looked up from germline, CDR1 is SGHRS and CDR2 is YFSETQ. The CDR3 DNA sequence: TGCGCCAGCAGCTTGGGACGGGACGAGCAGTACTTC. It yields the protein CASSLGRDEQYF.

The gene calls are TRBV5-1 and TRBJ2-3; 7 bases fit TRBD1. Germline V gene data show CDR1 as SGHRS and CDR2 as YFSETQ. This CDR3 is 14 amino acids long. V dropped 7 bases and J dropped 0; count of bases not matched to a gene: 5. In DNA, the CDR3 is TGCGCCAGCGCCCGGGACAGAAGCACAGATACGCAGTATTTT. Amino acids: CASARDRSTDTQYF.

The sample holds one count of this clone. V gene TRBV27 combines with J gene TRBJ2-3, with TRBD2 as a possible D gene (5 bases). CDR1 and CDR2 from the germline V gene are MNHEY and SMNVEV (reference sequence). The length of the CDR3 is 14 residues. V lost 2 bases and J lost 4, with 10 bases in between. CDR3 bases: TGTGCCAGCAGTTTACGGGGAACGGCAGATACGCAGTATTTT. It codes for CASSLRGTADTQYF.

The V call is TRBV7-9, the J call TRBJ1-3; D is uncertain. In germline, CDR1 is SEHNR, CDR2 FQNEAQ (reference sequence). V was shortened by 2 bases and J by 0 bases, with 5 bases between the two germline ends. The CDR3 has 14 residues. The CDR3 DNA follows: TGTGCCAGCAGCTTACGGTCCTCTGGAAACACCATATATTTT. It specifies CASSLRSSGNTIYF.

About this clone: This sequence may be a read error, since a much larger clone differs from it by one base. The chain couples TRBV12-3 or TRBV12-4 to TRBJ1-1; D remains unclear. The length of the CDR3 is 11 residues. V lost 6 bases, J lost 4 bases, and 6 bases lay in between. The DNA of the CDR3 is TGTGCCAGCAGCAGGTTCACTGAAGCTTTCTTT. This codes for CASSRFTEAFF.

This rearrangement joins TRBV5-1 to TRBJ2-7, with 10 bases fitting TRBD2. Per the germline V gene, CDR1 is SGHRS and CDR2 is YFSETQ. The CDR3 totals 15 residues. Trimming cost V 4 bases and J 5 bases; bases outside gene matches: 9. The CDR3 coding sequence is TGCGCCAGCAGCGCAGCTAGCGGGGGCGGAGACGAGCAGTACTTC. It translates to CASSAASGGGDEQYF.

The genes are TRBV9 and TRBJ1-2, with 9 positions matching TRBD1. The CDR3 is made up of 16 amino acids. Germline CDR1 is SGDLS and CDR2 is YYNGEE. The ends lost 2 bases at V and 3 bases at J; junction bases unmatched: 8. The CDR3 sequence is CASSVGRDRADYGYTF. CDR3 DNA: TGTGCCAGCAGCGTGGGCCGGGACAGGGCGGACTATGGCTACACCTTC.

The chain is built from TRBV28 and TRBJ1-3; 8 bases map to TRBD1. V lost 8 bases to trimming and J lost 3 bases; unmatched junction nucleotides: 6. The CDR3 is 14 residues long. CDR1 MDHEN and CDR2 SYDVKM come from the germline V gene. The CDR3 coding sequence is TGTGCCAGCCGCCAGGGGGCCTATGGAAACACCATATATTTT. It specifies CASRQGAYGNTIYF. Drawing the rest from reference TRBV28 and TRBJ1-3, the complete variable domain is DVKVTQSSRYLVKRTGEKVFLECVQDMDHENMFWYRQDPGLGLRLIYFSYDVKMKEKGDIPEGYSVSREKKERFSLILESASTNQTSMYLCASRQGAYGNTIYFGEGSWLTVV.

V is TRBV29-1 and J is TRBJ1-4; tentative D call: TRBD1 (6 bases). This CDR3 spans 15 amino acids. Per germline, CDR1 SQVTM and CDR2 ANQGSEA. The ends were cut back, 6 bases at V and 8 bases at J, with 22 bases in the middle. The DNA of the CDR3 is TGCAGCGTGATGACAGGACAAGAGCCGTCCGAAAAACTGTTTTTT. This sequence encodes CSVMTGQEPSEKLFF.